Each of the 25 T cell receptor beta chains below was sequenced from the same sample in a study of CD8 T cells in Susac syndrome. RNA was extracted with the RNeasy kit, and a quantity of 0.5 to 1 ug was reverse transcribed using random hexamers. TCRdb redid the calling of the immunoSEQ multiplex PCR reads with MiXCR, one entry per CDR3 protein. The sample has approximately 140,000 distinct CDR3 sequences; 94% are singletons. Source material: CD8+ T cells from PBMCs. The receptor source for this set is a human donor in good health.

V and J are TRBV29-1 and TRBJ2-1; D is perhaps TRBD1 or TRBD2 (6 bases each). This CDR3 region has 14 residues. Per the germline V gene, CDR1 is SQVTM and CDR2 is ANQGSEA. V shed 2 bases and J shed 10 bases, with 18 bases lying between them. The CDR3 DNA is TGCAGCGTTGAACCCGATTTGGGGGCGGGGGAGCAGTTCTTC. It translates to CSVEPDLGAGEQFF.

The rearrangement links TRBV27 to TRBJ2-7; D is uncertain. Trimming removed 5 bases at V and 0 bases at J, with 11 bases between. The CDR3 consists of 14 residues. Per germline, CDR1 MNHEY and CDR2 SMNVEV (reference sequence). CDR3 in amino acids: CASSPFAPSYEQYF. CDR3 DNA sequence: TGTGCCAGCAGTCCTTTTGCGCCCTCCTACGAGCAGTACTTC.

This chain links TRBV29-1 with TRBJ2-3; perhaps D is TRBD1 or TRBD2 (5 bases each). CDR1 and CDR2 from the germline V gene are SQVTM and ANQGSEA. This CDR3 contains 16 residues. Trimming removed 6 bases at V and 5 bases at J, with 24 bases between. CDR3 sequence (DNA): TGCAGCGTAGAATCCAGCGGAGAAAAAAGGGGAGATACGCAGTATTTT. As protein: CSVESSGEKRGDTQYF.

The J gene is TRBJ2-7, the V gene TRBV6-1, with D uncertain. The V end was cut by 6 bases, the J end by 2 bases, with 26 bases between. From germline, CDR1 is MNHNS and CDR2 SASEGT. The CDR3 consists of 18 residues. CDR3 sequence reads: CASSPIYLGGIRAYEQYF. CDR3 bases: TGTGCCAGCAGCCCTATTTACTTAGGCGGAATCCGCGCCTACGAGCAGTACTTC.

The chain links TRBV27 to TRBJ2-3; D is uncertain. Trimming took 0 bases from V and 10 from J, leaving 11 bases between them. The CDR3 is made up of 13 amino acids. Germline CDR1 and CDR2: MNHEY and SMNVEV (reference sequence). The CDR3 is CASSLSAVNPQYF. CDR3 coding DNA: TGTGCCAGCAGTTTATCTGCGGTTAATCCGCAGTATTTT.

The V and J genes are TRBV28 and TRBJ2-6; TRBD1 agrees at 8 bases. This CDR3 contains 18 residues. Germline V gene lookup returns CDR1 MDHEN and CDR2 SYDVKM. The trim removed 6 bases at V and 0 bases at J, leaving 10 bases unmatched. The CDR3 protein is CASSDLTGQVSGANVLTF. For the CDR3, the DNA is TGTGCCAGCAGCGACCTCACGGGACAGGTCTCTGGGGCCAACGTCCTGACTTTC.

The V gene is TRBV20-1, the J gene TRBJ2-7; D is perhaps TRBD2 (6 bases). Germline V gives CDR1 DFQATT, CDR2 SNEGSKA (reference sequence). The CDR3 has 14 amino acids. Between the trimmed V and J ends, which lost 6 bases and 4 bases, there was a span of 19 bases. Here the CDR3 DNA reads TGCAGTGCCCCCCTACGGGAGATCTGGTACGAGCAGTACTTC. Encoded protein: CSAPLREIWYEQYF.

V gene TRBV12-3 or TRBV12-4 combines with J gene TRBJ1-2, with D possibly being TRBD1 (6 bases). There are 16 residues in the CDR3. Trimming stripped 3 bases from V and 3 bases from J, with 17 bases between. DNA of the CDR3: TGTGCCAGCAGTTTTTTTGATCGGGGGCCGCACTATGGCTACACCTTC. Translated, it gives CASSFFDRGPHYGYTF.

This clonotype was seen just once. The chain is built from TRBV11-2 and TRBJ1-2; the D is unclear. This CDR3 is 12 amino acids long. V lost 2 bases, J lost 6 bases, and 7 bases lay in between. CDR1 and CDR2 (germline): SGHAT, FQNNGV. The CDR3 here is CASSLTQNGYTF. The DNA for the CDR3 is TGTGCCAGCAGCTTAACACAAAATGGCTACACCTTC. Drawing the rest from reference TRBV11-2 and TRBJ1-2, the complete variable domain is EAGVAQSPRYKIIEKRQSVAFWCNPISGHATLYWYQQILGQGPKLLIQFQNNGVVDDSQLPKDRFSAERLKGVDSTLKIQPAKLEDSAVYLCASSLTQNGYTFGSGTRLTVV.

J is TRBJ1-5 and V is TRBV25-1, with D maybe TRBD1 (5 bases). The CDR3 has 14 residues. Germline CDR1 is MGHDK and CDR2 is SYGVNS. Deletions cut 3 bases from V and 6 bases from J, with 12 bases between. CDR3 coding DNA: TGTGCCAGCAGTGAGCAGGGTATCGGTCAGCCCCAGCATTTT. It encodes CASSEQGIGQPQHF.

Concerning this clonotype itself: At one end the junction does not follow the germline gene, possibly because of a read error. This chain connects TRBV27 to TRBJ2-7; 10 bases are shared with TRBD2. The germline V gene has CDR1 MNHEY and CDR2 SMNVEV (reference sequence). The CDR3 contains 15 residues. The CDR3 sequence: CANSPRGLAGDEQYF. The CDR3 nucleotides read TGTGCCAACAGTCCTAGGGGGCTAGCGGGAGACGAGCAGTACTTC.

This clonotype has only one observation. The J gene is TRBJ2-1, the V gene TRBV3-1; D remains unclear. This CDR3 contains 16 residues. V was shortened by 1 base and J by 4 bases, with 14 bases between the two germline ends. The germline V gene has CDR1 LGHDT and CDR2 YNNKEL (reference sequence). The CDR3 DNA reads TGTGCCAGCAGCCAAGGTATAGCTTTCCGATACAATGAGCAGTTCTTC. Translation gives CASSQGIAFRYNEQFF.

CDR3 in DNA: TGTGCCAGCAGCCAACAGGACTTCTCCTACGAGCAGTACTTC. Residues: CASSQQDFSYEQYF. V and J are TRBV3-1 and TRBJ2-7; D possibly corresponds to TRBD2 (5 bases). This CDR3 contains 14 residues. The V end was cut by 2 bases, the J end by 0 bases, with 8 bases between. Looked up from germline, CDR1 is LGHDT and CDR2 is YNNKEL (reference sequence).

This clonotype is a singleton in its sample. The chain links TRBV4-2 to TRBJ2-7; TRBD2 aligns across 7 bases. In germline, CDR1 is LGHNA, CDR2 YNFKEQ. This CDR3 contains 14 residues. Trimming took 1 base from V and 5 from J; bases not matched to a gene: 5. The CDR3 nucleotides read TGTGCCAGCAGCCAAGGACCCGGGGGGAACGAGCAGTACTTC. It translates to CASSQGPGGNEQYF.

The chain recombines TRBV27 with TRBJ2-5; TRBD1 aligns across 8 bases. The CDR3 extends over 15 amino acids. Unmatched junction bases numbered 6, after V lost 5 bases and J lost 1 base. Germline CDR1 is MNHEY and CDR2 is SMNVEV (reference sequence). The CDR3 DNA reads as TGTGCCAGCAGTCTCGGACAGGGCCTCCAAGAGACCCAGTACTTC. Translating it yields CASSLGQGLQETQYF.

Details on this clonotype: One end of the junction is discordant with germline, which a read error may explain. The chain recombines TRBV7-7 with TRBJ2-5, with D tentatively TRBD1 (5 bases). Germline assignment: CDR1 SSHAT and CDR2 FNYEAQ (reference sequence). The CDR3 sequence is 15 residues long. In DNA, the CDR3 is TGTGCTAGCAGCTTAGCTCCAGGGTCAGTAGAGACCCAGTACTTC. This encodes CASSLAPGSVETQYF.

V usage is TRBV19 and J usage is TRBJ2-6; the D is unclear. The length of the CDR3 is 13 residues. Germline-derived CDR1 and CDR2 are LNHDA and SQIVND (reference sequence). Trimming removed 11 bases from V and 4 bases from J, with 12 bases in between. CDR3 region: CAGRHWGANVLTF. DNA of the CDR3: TGTGCCGGAAGACATTGGGGGGCCAACGTCCTGACTTTC.

The V gene is TRBV6-5, the J gene TRBJ2-7; no definite D call. The CDR3 is 12 residues long. The germline V gene encodes CDR1 MNHEY and CDR2 SVGAGI. V shed 5 bases and J shed 4 bases, with 9 bases lying between them. CDR3 nucleotide sequence: TGTGCCAGCAGTACGGACGGATACGAGCAGTACTTC. Translating gives CASSTDGYEQYF.

This clonotype has just a few counts. The gene calls are TRBV12-3 or TRBV12-4 and TRBJ2-7; TRBD1 agrees at 7 bases. Losses at the gene ends were 5 bases for V and 2 bases for J; bases not matched to a gene: 6. The CDR3 has 14 amino acids. CDR3 in amino acids: CASSPPDRAYEQYF. The CDR3 DNA is TGTGCCAGCAGTCCCCCCGACAGGGCCTACGAGCAGTACTTC.

The rearrangement uses TRBV27 and TRBJ2-7, with TRBD2 matching 8 bases. Trimming at V came to 7 bases and at J to 2 bases, leaving 7 bases not matched to a gene. This CDR3 is 14 amino acids long. CDR1 is MNHEY, CDR2 SMNVEV, per germline (reference sequence). The CDR3 here is CASMVTSGPYEQYF. CDR3 nucleotides: TGTGCCAGCATGGTCACTAGCGGTCCCTACGAGCAGTACTTC.

The chain has TRBV2 and TRBJ2-7; D ambiguous. CDR3 size: 11 residues. Deletions cut 7 bases from V and 3 bases from J, with 7 bases between. Looked up from germline, CDR1 is SNHLY and CDR2 is FYNNEI. The CDR3 DNA follows: TGTGCCAGCACGGCGAACTACGAGCAGTACTTC. Translated, it gives CASTANYEQYF.

This chain uses TRBV9 with TRBJ2-3, with D maybe TRBD1 (5 bases). The CDR3 contains 12 residues. Germline CDR1 SGDLS, CDR2 YYNGEE. Trimming took off 4 bases at V and 4 bases at J, with 7 bases between the two ends. The CDR3 loop reads CASSRQSDTQYF. The CDR3 DNA reads as TGTGCCAGCAGCAGACAGTCAGATACGCAGTATTTT.

The chain joins TRBV20-1 to TRBJ2-7, with D possibly TRBD1 on 5 matching bases. Germline CDR1 is DFQATT and CDR2 is SNEGSKA (reference sequence). The CDR3 loop spans 13 amino acids. Trimming removed 0 bases from V and 2 bases from J, with 8 bases in between. The CDR3 reads CSAREDNPYEQYF. The DNA of the CDR3 is TGCAGTGCTAGAGAGGACAACCCCTACGAGCAGTACTTC.

The chain combines TRBV6-4 with TRBJ1-1; D remains ambiguous. This CDR3 region has 13 residues. Germline lookup yields CDR1 MRHNA and CDR2 SNTAGT. Deletions cut 2 bases from V and 0 bases from J, with 4 bases between. The chain's CDR3 is CASSDTMNTEAFF. The CDR3 DNA sequence: TGTGCCAGCAGTGACACAATGAACACTGAAGCTTTCTTT.

The chain uses TRBV9 and TRBJ2-2, with a possible D match to TRBD2 (5 bases). The V gene lost 3 bases and the J gene lost 6 bases, with 15 bases spanning the gap. CDR3 length equals 15 residues. CDR1 is SGDLS and CDR2 is YYNGEE in the germline V gene. The CDR3 loop reads CASSALLFSAGELFF. The CDR3 region has the DNA TGTGCCAGCAGCGCACTTCTATTTAGCGCCGGGGAGCTGTTTTTT.